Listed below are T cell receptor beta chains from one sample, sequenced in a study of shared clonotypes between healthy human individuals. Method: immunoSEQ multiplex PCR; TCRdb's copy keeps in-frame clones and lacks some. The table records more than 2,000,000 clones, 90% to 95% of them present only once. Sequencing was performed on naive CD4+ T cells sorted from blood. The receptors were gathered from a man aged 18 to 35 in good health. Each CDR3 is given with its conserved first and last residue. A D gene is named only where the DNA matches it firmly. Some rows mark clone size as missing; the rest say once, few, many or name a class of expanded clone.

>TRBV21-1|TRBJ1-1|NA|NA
CASSNLDRAKAEAFF
TGTGCCAGCAGCAACCTGGACAGGGCGAAGGCTGAAGCTTTCTTT
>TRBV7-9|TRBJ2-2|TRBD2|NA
CASSLSGGRELFF
TGTGCCAGCAGCCTAAGCGGGGGCCGGGAGCTGTTTTTT
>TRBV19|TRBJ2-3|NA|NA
CASSIEAGTTDTQYF
TGTGCCAGTAGTATAGAAGCAGGGACCACAGATACGCAGTATTTT
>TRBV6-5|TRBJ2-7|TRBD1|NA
CASSYSGTGIYEQYF
TGTGCCAGCAGTTACTCGGGGACAGGGATATACGAGCAGTACTTC
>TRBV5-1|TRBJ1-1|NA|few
CASSLDRVEAFF
TGCGCCAGCAGCTTGGACAGGGTCGAAGCTTTCTTT
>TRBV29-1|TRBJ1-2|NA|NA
CSYGTAYGYTF
TGCAGCTACGGGACGGCCTATGGCTACACCTTC
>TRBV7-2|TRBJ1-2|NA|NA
CASSQQGGINYGYTF
TGTGCCAGCAGCCAACAGGGAGGTATTAACTATGGCTACACCTTC
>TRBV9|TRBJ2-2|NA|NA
CASSVGFGKNTGELFF
TGTGCCAGCAGCGTAGGTTTTGGGAAGAACACCGGGGAGCTGTTTTTT
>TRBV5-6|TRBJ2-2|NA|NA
CASSLSGFATNTGELFF
TGTGCCAGCAGCTTGTCAGGGTTTGCAACGAACACCGGGGAGCTGTTTTTT
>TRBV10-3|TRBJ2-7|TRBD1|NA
CAISESIGQGASYEQYF
TGTGCCATCAGTGAGTCAATCGGACAGGGGGCCTCCTACGAGCAGTACTTC
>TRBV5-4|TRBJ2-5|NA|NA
CASSLGGTWAQETQYF
TGTGCCAGCAGCTTGGGTGGGACTTGGGCCCAAGAGACCCAGTACTTC
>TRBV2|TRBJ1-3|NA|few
CASRPTGSQENTIYF
TGTGCCAGCAGACCTACAGGGAGTCAAGAAAACACCATATATTTT
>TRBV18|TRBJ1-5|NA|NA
CASSPAREPQHF
TGTGCCAGCTCACCCGCAAGGGAGCCCCAGCATTTT
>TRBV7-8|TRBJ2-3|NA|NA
CASSSLDRGVSTDTQYF
TGTGCCAGCAGCTCGCTCGATCGGGGCGTTAGCACAGATACGCAGTATTTT
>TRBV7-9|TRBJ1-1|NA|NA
CASSLNLGRGNTEAFF
TGTGCCAGCAGCTTAAATCTGGGCAGGGGAAACACTGAAGCTTTCTTT
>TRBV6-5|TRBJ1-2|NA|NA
CASSYQGFGYTF
TGTGCCAGCAGTTACCAGGGGTTCGGCTACACCTTC
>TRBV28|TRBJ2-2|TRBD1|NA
CASSPTGGVPGELFF
TGTGCCAGCAGTCCTACAGGGGGTGTCCCCGGGGAGCTGTTTTTT